This TCR beta chain is from a study of blood T cell repertoires in COVID-19. Study background: There were acute and convalescent COVID-19 samples, and they came from the United States, Italy and Spain.

Trimming took off 2 bases at V and 3 bases at J, with 12 bases between the two ends. This CDR3 is 15 amino acids long. From germline, CDR1 is KGHDR and CDR2 SFDVKD. Sequenced by immunoSEQ multiplex PCR; TCRdb stores in-frame clones only, minus some. This sample has about 310,000 clones, with 85% to 90% found just once. This clone was detected only once. This chain links TRBV24-1 with TRBJ1-1, with D hard to call. The sequence derives from a woman aged 18-29 years with acute COVID-19. Sequenced material: PBMCs or T cells enriched from blood (not recorded which). The chain's CDR3 is CATSDSGSGHTEAFF. Here the CDR3 DNA reads TGTGCCACCAGTGATTCGGGGAGTGGCCACACTGAAGCTTTCTTT.